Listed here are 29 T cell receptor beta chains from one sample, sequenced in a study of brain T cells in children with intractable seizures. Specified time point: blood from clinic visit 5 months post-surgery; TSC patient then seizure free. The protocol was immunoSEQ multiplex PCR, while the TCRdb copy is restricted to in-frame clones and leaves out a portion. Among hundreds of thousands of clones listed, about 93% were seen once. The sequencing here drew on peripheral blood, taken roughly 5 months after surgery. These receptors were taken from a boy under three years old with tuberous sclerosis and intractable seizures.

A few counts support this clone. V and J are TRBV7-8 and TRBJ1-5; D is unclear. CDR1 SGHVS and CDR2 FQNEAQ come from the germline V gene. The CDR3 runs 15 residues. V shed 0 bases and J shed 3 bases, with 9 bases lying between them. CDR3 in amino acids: CASSLAQRYNQPQHF. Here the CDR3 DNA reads TGTGCCAGCAGCTTAGCGCAACGGTACAATCAGCCCCAGCATTTT. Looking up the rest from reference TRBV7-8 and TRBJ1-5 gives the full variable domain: GAGVSQSPRYKVAKRGQDVALRCDPISGHVSLFWYQQALGQGPEFLTYFQNEAQLDKSGLPSDRFFAERPEGSVSTLKIQRTQQEDSAVYLCASSLAQRYNQPQHFGDGTRLSIL.

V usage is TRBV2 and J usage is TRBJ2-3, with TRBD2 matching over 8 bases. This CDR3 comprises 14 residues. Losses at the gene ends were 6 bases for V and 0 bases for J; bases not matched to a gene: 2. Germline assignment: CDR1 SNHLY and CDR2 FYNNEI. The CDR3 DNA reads TGTGCCAGCAGCTTAGCGGGGAGCACAGATACGCAGTATTTT. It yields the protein CASSLAGSTDTQYF. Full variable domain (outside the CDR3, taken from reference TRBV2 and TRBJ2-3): EPEVTQTPSHQVTQMGQEVILRCVPISNHLYFYWYRQILGQKVEFLVSFYNNEISEKSEIFDDQFSVERPDGSNFTLKIRSTKLEDSAMYFCASSLAGSTDTQYFGPGTRLTVL.

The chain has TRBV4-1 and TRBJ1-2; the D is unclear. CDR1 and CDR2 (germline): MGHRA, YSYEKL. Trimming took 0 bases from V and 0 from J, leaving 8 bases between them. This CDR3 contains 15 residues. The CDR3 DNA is TGCGCCAGCAGCCAAGATGATGGTGCTAACTATGGCTACACCTTC. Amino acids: CASSQDDGANYGYTF.

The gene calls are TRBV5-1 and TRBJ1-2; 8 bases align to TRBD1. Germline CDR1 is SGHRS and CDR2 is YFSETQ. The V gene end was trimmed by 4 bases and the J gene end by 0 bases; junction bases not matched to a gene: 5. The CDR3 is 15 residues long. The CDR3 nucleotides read TGCGCCAGCAGCCCGTCGACAGGGGCTAACTATGGCTACACCTTC. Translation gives CASSPSTGANYGYTF.

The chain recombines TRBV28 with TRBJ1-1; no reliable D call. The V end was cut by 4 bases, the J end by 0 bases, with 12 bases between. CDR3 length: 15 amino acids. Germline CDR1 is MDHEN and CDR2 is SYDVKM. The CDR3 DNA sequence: TGTGCCAGCAGTTCCCCACGGACCTTGAACACTGAAGCTTTCTTT. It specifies CASSSPRTLNTEAFF.

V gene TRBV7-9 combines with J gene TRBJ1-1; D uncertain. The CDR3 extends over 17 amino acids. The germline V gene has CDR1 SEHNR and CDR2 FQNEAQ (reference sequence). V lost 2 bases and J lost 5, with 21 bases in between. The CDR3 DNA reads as TGTGCCAGCAGCTTAATCGGGGTAGGAGCCAGGACGACTGAAGCTTTCTTT. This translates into CASSLIGVGARTTEAFF.

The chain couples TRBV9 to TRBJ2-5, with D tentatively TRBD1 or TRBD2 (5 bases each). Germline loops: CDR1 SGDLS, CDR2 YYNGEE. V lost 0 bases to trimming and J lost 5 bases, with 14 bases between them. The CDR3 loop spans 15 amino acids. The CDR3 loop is CASSVGGREYETQYF. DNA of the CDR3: TGTGCCAGCAGCGTAGGTGGCAGGGAGTATGAGACCCAGTACTTC.

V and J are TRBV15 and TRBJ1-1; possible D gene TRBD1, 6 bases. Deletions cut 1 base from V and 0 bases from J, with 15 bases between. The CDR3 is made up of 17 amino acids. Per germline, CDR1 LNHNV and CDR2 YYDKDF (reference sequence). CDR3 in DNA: TGTGCCACCAGCAGAGCCCGAGGGGGGCTCATGAACACTGAAGCTTTCTTT. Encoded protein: CATSRARGGLMNTEAFF.

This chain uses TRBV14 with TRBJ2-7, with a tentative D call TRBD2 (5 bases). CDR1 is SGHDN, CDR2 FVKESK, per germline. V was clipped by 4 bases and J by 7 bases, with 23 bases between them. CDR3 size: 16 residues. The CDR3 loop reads CASSPLMWRPLDEQYF. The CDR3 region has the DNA TGTGCCAGCAGCCCCCTGATGTGGAGGCCTCTGGATGAGCAGTACTTC.

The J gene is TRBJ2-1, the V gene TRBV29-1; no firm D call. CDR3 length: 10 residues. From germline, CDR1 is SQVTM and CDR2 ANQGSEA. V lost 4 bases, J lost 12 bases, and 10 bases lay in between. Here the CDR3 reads CSVVGTSQFF. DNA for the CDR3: TGCAGCGTTGTTGGTACGTCGCAGTTCTTC.

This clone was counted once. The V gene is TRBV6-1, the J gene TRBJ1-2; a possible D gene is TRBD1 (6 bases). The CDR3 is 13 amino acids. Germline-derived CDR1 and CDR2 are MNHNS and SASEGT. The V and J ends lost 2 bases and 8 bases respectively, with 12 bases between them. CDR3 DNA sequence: TGTGCCAGCAGTGAAAACAGGGATAGGGGCTACACCTTC. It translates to CASSENRDRGYTF.

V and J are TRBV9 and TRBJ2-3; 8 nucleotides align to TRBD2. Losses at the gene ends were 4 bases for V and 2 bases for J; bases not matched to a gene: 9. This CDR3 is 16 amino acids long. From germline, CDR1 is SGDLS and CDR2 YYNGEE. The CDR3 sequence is CASSNAGTRFTDTQYF. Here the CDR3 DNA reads TGTGCCAGCAGCAATGCCGGGACTAGATTCACAGATACGCAGTATTTT.

The CDR3 spells CASSPFQERQETQYF. The CDR3 nucleotides are TGTGCCAGCAGCCCTTTCCAGGAAAGACAAGAGACCCAGTACTTC. The chain joins TRBV9 to TRBJ2-5, with unresolved D. The CDR3 consists of 15 residues. Between the trimmed V and J ends, which lost 4 bases and 2 bases, there was a span of 15 bases. From germline, CDR1 is SGDLS and CDR2 YYNGEE.

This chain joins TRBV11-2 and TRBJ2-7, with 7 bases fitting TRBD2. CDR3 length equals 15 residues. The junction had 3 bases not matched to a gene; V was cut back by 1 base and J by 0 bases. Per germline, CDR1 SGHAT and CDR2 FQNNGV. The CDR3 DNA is TGTGCCAGCAGCTTAGGGGGGGGAGGCTCCTACGAGCAGTACTTC. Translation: CASSLGGGGSYEQYF.

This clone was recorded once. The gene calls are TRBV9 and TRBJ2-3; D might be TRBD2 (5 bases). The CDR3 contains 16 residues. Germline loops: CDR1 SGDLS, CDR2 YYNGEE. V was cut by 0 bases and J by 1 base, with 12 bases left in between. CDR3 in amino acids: CASSVGGPEGTDTQYF. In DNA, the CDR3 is TGTGCCAGCAGCGTAGGAGGGCCGGAGGGCACAGATACGCAGTATTTT.

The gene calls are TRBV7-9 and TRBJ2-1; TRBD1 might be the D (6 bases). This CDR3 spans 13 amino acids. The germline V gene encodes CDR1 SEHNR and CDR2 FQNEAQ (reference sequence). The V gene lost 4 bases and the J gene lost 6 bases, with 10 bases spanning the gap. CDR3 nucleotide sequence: TGTGCCAGCAGCTGGAACAGGGCCAATGAGCAGTTCTTC. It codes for CASSWNRANEQFF.

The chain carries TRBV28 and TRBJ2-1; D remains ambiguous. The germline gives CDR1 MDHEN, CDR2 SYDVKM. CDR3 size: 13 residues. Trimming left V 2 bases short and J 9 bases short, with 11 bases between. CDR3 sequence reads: CASSLGGVGEQFF. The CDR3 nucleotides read TGTGCCAGCAGTTTAGGCGGAGTGGGTGAGCAGTTCTTC.

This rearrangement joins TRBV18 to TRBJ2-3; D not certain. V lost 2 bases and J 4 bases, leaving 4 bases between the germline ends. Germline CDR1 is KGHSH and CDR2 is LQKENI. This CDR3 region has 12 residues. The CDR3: CASSPIADTQYF. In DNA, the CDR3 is TGTGCCAGCTCACCAATAGCAGATACGCAGTATTTT.

CDR3 sequence: CASSKPGFQDGYTF. The CDR3 DNA reads TGTGCCAGCAGTAAACCAGGGTTTCAGGATGGCTACACCTTC. The gene calls are TRBV25-1 and TRBJ1-2, with D tentatively TRBD1 (5 bases). Trimming removed 5 bases at V and 6 bases at J, with 16 bases between. CDR1 MGHDK and CDR2 SYGVNS come from the germline V gene. This CDR3 region has 14 residues.

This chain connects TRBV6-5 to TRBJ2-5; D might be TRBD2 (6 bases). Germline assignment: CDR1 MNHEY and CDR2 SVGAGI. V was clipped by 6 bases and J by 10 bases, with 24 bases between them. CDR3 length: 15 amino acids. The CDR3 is CASSSIRRDLGGQYF. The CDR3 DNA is TGTGCCAGCAGCTCCATACGACGCGACTTGGGGGGCCAGTACTTC.

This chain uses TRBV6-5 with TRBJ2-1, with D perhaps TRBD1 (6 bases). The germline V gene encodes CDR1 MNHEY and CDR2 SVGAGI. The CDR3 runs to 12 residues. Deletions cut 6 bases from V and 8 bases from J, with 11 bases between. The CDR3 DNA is TGTGCCAGCAGCTCACAGGGCCATGAGCAGTTCTTC. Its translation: CASSSQGHEQFF.

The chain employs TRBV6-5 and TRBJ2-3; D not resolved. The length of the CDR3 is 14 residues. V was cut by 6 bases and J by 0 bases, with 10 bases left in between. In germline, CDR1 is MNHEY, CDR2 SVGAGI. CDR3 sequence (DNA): TGTGCCAGCAGCACCGACTTGAGCACAGATACGCAGTATTTT. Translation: CASSTDLSTDTQYF.

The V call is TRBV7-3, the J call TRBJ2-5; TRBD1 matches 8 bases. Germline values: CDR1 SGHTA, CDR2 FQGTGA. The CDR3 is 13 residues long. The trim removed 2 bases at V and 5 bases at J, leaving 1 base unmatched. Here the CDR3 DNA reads TGTGCCAGCAGCTTATACAGGGGGGAGACCCAGTACTTC. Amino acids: CASSLYRGETQYF. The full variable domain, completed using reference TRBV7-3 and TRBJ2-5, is GAGVSQTPSNKVTEKGKYVELRCDPISGHTALYWYRQSLGQGPEFLIYFQGTGAADDSGLPNDRFFAVRPEGSVSTLKIQRTERGDSAVYLCASSLYRGETQYFGPGTRLLVL.

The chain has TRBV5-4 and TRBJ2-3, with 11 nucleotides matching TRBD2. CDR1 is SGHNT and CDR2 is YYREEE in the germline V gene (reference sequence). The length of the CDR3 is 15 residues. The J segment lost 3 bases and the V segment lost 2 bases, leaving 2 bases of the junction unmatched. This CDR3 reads CASSFSGGATDTQYF. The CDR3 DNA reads TGTGCCAGCAGCTTTAGCGGGGGGGCAACAGATACGCAGTATTTT.

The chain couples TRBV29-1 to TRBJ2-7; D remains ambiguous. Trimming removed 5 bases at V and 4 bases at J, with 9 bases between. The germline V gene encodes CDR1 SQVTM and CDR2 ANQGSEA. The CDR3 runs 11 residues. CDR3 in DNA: TGCAGCGTTCCTCATGGATACGAGCAGTACTTC. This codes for CSVPHGYEQYF.

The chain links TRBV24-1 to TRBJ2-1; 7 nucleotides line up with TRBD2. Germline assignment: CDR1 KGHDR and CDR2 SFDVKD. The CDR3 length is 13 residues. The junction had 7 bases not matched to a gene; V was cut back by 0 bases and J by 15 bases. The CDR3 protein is CATSDLEGLPLFF. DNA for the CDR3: TGTGCCACCAGTGATTTGGAGGGACTACCTTTGTTCTTC.

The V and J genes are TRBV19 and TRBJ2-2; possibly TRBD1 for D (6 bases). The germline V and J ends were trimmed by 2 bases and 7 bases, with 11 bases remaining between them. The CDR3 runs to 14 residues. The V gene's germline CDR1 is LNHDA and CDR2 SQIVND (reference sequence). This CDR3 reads CASSILAGDGELFF. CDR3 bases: TGTGCCAGTAGTATATTGGCAGGGGACGGGGAGCTGTTTTTT.

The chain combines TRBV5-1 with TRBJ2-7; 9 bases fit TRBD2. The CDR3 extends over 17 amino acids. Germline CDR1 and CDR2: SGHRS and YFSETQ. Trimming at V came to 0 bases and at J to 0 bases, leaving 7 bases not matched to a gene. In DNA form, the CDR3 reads TGCGCCAGCAGCTTGGATAGCGGGGGCTATAGCTCCTACGAGCAGTACTTC. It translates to CASSLDSGGYSSYEQYF. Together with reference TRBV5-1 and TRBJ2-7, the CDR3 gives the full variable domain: KAGVTQTPRYLIKTRGQQVTLSCSPISGHRSVSWYQQTPGQGLQFLFEYFSETQRNKGNFPGRFSGRQFSNSRSEMNVSTLELGDSALYLCASSLDSGGYSSYEQYFGPGTRLTVT.

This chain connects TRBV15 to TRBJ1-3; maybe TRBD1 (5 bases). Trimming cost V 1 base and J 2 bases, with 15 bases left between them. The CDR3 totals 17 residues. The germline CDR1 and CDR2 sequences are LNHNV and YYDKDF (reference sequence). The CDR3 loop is CATSRVLQASPGNTIYF. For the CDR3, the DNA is TGTGCCACCAGCAGAGTACTACAGGCTTCCCCTGGAAACACCATATATTTT.